This T cell receptor (beta chain) emerged from a study of CD8 T cells in Susac syndrome. Points on this clonotype: Antigen unknown.

When the RNA was reverse transcribed, random hexamers were used with an input of about 0.5 to 1 ug. TCRdb analysed the immunoSEQ multiplex PCR reads with MiXCR anew, one entry per CDR3 protein. The sample has roughly 200,000 distinct CDR3 sequences; roughly 95% are singletons. Study findings and constraints: That the number of individuals in its TCR sequencing and HLA analysis was relatively small was acknowledged by the study.

TCR beta sequencing covered blood CD8+ and CD4+ T cells. Germline CDR1 and CDR2: KGHDR and SFDVKD. The length of the CDR3 is 16 residues. V lost 3 bases and J lost 2; bases outside the gene matches: 5. The sequence was collected from a human donor in good health. The sequenced sample was CD4+ T cells from PBMCs. This chain links TRBV24-1 with TRBJ2-1; 8 nucleotides line up with TRBD2. The CDR3, as DNA: TGTGCCACCAGTGATGTGAGCGGGAGACCCTACAATGAGCAGTTCTTC. Its translation: CATSDVSGRPYNEQFF.